The sequence of this TCR beta chain was determined in a study of cytomegalovirus exposure and HLA in healthy donors. Study outcomes and limitations: Generally TCR sequences proved uncommon, though certain public TCRs appeared in numerous donors.

60 Vbeta and 13 Jbeta primers were used in PCR. In the study's own analysis: In a later analysis, approximately 73 million unique TCR beta chains included roughly 11 million shared by two or more donors. Repertoires were generated with immunoSEQ multiplex PCR, while TCRdb's copy carries only in-frame clones and drops some. V and J calls and clone size are copied from that table; D and trimming were computed from the DNA. This table holds approximately 87,000 clones, about four fifths found once. A word on this clone: The antigen is not known.

Germline V lookup: CDR1 SNHLY, CDR2 FYNNEI. The CDR3 contains 15 residues. V lost 2 bases to trimming and J lost 2 bases; unmatched junction nucleotides: 5. The TCR was taken from a woman in her sixties or seventies in good health and CMV-seropositive. The chain is built from TRBV2 and TRBJ2-5, with TRBD2 identical over 7 bases. Sequences were obtained from PBMCs. The CDR3, as DNA: TGTGCCAGCAGTGAACTGGGAGCGGGACAAGAGACCCAGTACTTC. Its protein product is CASSELGAGQETQYF.